The T cell receptor (beta chain) under discussion was sequenced for a study of blood T cell repertoires in COVID-19. Turning to the study itself: From the United States, Italy and Spain came samples of acute and convalescent COVID-19. Nucleic acid was either cDNA or gDNA, and it came from T cells, B-cell-depleted T cells, or PBMCs.

Source study methods: How many nucleated cells were present was estimated from reference gene primer amplification. Sequencing was performed with immunoSEQ multiplex PCR; in TCRdb, only in-frame clones are kept and a portion is missing. The V and J calls and the clone size are those of that table, but D and trimming were determined from the DNA. The sample contains 150,000 to 200,000 clones, approximately 87% of which appear only once. Trimming pared 3 bases from V and 0 bases from J, leaving 8 bases between. The CDR3 is made up of 14 amino acids. Germline assignment: CDR1 SGHRS and CDR2 YFSETQ. Those enrolled in Seattle joined during active infection and were followed longitudinally afterward.

This chain joins TRBV5-1 and TRBJ2-3; D possibly corresponds to TRBD2 (5 bases). This clonotype was obtained from a woman aged 70 to 79 with COVID-19, enrolled during active disease. Sequencing was performed on peripheral blood. The CDR3 region is CASSSASSTDTQYF. CDR3 DNA: TGCGCCAGCAGCTCCGCTAGCAGCACAGATACGCAGTATTTT.